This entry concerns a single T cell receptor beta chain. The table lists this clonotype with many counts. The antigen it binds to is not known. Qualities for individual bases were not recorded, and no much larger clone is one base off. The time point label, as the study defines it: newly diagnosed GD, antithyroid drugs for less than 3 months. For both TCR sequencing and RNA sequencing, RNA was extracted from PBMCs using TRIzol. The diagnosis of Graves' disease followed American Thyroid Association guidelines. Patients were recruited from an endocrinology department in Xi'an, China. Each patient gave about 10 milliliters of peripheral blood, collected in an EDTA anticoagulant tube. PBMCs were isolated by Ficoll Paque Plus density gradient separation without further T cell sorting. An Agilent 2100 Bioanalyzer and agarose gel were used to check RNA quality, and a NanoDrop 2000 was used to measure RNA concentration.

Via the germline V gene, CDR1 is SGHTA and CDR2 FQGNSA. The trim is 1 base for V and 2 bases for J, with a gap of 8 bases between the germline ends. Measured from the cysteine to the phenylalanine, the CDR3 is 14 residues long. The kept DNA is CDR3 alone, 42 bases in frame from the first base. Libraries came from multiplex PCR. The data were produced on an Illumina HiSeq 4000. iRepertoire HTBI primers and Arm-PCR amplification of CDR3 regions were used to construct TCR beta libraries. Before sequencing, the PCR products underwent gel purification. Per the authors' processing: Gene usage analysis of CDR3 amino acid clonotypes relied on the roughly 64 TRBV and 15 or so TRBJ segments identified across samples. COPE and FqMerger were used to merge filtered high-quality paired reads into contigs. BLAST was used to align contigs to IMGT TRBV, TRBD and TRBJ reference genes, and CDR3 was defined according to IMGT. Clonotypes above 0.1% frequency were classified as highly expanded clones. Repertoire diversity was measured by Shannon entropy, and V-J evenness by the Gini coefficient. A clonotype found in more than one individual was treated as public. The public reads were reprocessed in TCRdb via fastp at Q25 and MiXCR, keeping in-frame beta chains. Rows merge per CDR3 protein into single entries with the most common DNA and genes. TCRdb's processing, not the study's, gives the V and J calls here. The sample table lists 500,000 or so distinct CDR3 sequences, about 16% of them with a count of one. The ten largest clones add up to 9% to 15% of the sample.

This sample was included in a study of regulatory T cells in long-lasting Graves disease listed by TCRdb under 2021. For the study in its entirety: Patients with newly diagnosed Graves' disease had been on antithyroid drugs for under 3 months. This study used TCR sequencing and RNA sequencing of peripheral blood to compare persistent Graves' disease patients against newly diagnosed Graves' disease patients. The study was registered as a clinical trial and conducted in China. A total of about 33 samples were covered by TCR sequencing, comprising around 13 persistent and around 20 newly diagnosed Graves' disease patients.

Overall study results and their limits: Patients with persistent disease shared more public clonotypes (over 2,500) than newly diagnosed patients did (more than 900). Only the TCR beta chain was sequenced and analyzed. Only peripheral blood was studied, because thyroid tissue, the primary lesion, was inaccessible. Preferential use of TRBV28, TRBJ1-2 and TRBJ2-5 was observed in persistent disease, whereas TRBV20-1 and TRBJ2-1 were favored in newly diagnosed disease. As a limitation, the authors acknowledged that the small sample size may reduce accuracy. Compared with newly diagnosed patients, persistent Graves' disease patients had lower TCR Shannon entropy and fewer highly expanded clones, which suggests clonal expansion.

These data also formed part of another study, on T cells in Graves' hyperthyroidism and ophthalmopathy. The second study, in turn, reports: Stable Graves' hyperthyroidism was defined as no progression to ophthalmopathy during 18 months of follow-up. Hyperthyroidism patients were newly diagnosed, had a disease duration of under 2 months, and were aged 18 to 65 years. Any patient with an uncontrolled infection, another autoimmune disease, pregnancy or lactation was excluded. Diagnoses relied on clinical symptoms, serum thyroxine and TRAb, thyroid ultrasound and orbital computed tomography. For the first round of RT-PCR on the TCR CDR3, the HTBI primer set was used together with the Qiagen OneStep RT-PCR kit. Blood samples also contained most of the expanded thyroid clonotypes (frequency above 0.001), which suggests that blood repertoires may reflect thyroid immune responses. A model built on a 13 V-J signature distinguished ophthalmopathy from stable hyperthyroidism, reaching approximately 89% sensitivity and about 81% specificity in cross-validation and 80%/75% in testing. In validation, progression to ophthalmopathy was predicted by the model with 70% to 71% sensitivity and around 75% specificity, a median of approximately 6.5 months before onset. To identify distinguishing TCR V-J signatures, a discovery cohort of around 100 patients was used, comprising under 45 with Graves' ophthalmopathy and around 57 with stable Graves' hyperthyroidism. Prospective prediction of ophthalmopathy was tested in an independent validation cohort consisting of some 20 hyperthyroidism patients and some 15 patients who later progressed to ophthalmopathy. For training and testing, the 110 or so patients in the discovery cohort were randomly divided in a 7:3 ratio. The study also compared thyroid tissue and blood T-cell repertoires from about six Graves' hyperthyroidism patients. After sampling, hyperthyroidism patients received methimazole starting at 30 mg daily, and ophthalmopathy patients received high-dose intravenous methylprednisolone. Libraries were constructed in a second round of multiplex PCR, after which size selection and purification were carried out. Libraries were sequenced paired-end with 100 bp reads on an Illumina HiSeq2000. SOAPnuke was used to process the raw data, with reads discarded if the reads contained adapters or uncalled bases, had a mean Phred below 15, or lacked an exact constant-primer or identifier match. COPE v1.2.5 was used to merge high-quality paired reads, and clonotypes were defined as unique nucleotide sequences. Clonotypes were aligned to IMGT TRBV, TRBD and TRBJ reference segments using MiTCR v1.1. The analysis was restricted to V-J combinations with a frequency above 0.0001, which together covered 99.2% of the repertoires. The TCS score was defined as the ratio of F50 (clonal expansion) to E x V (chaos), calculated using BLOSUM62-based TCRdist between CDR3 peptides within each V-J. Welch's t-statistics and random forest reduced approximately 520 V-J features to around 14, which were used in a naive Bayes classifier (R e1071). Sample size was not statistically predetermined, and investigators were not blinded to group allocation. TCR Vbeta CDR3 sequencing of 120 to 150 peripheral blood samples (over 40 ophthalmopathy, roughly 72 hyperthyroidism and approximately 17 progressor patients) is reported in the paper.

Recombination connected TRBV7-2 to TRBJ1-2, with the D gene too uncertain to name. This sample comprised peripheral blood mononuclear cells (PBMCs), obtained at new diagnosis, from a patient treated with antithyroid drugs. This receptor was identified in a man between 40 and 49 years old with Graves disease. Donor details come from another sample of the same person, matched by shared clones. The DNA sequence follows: TGTGCCAGCAGCTTAGTTGCTTCGAACTATGGCTACACCTTC. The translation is CASSLVASNYGYTF.